This section outlines one T cell receptor beta chain sequence together with its context. V lost 4 bases to trimming and J lost 0 bases; unmatched junction nucleotides: 9. The CDR3 is made up of 17 amino acids. Germline V CDR1 and CDR2: SGHTA, FQGNSA. These data are taken from a study of blood T cell repertoires in COVID-19. As handled by the study authors: Cell counts per sample came from amplifying reference gene primers. Here immunoSEQ multiplex PCR was the method, and the copy in TCRdb shows in-frame clones only, minus some. The V and J calls and clone size were taken over from that table, and D and trimming were inferred from the DNA. This table has around 200,000 clones, more than 85% appearing once.

Input material: peripheral blood. The rearrangement joins TRBV7-2 to TRBJ1-1, with 9 bases fitting TRBD1. This sequence originates from a man aged 35 to 55 with active or convalescent COVID-19. CDR3: CASSSGTGMIMNTEAFF. Written as DNA, the CDR3 is TGTGCCAGCAGCTCCGGGACAGGGATGATTATGAACACTGAAGCTTTCTTT.